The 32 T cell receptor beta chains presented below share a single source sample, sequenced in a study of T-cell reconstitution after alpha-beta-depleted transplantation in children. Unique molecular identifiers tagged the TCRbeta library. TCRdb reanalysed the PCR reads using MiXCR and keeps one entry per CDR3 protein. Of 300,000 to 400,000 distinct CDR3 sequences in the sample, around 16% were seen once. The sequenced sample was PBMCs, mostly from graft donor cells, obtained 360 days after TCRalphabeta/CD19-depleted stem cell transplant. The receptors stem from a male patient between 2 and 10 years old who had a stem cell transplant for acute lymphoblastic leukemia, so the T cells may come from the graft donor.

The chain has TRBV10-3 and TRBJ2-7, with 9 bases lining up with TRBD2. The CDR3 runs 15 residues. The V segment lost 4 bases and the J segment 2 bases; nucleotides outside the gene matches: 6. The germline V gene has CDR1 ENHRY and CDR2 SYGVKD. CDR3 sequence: CAISVRLAAAYEQYF. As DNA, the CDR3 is TGTGCCATCAGTGTCCGACTAGCGGCAGCCTACGAGCAGTACTTC.

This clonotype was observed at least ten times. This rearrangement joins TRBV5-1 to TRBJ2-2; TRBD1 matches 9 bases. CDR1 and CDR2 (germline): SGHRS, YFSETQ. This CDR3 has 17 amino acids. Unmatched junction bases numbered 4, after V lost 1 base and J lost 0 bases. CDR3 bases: TGCGCCAGCAGCTTGAAGAGACAGGGGGCGAACACCGGGGAGCTGTTTTTT. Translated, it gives CASSLKRQGANTGELFF.

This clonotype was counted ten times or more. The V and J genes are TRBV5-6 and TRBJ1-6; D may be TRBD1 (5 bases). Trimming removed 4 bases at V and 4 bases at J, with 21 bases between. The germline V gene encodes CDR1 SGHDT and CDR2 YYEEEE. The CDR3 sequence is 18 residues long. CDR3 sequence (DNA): TGTGCCAGCAGCCTCTTTAGACAGCTCCACGGGTATAATTCACCCCTCCACTTT. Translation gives CASSLFRQLHGYNSPLHF.

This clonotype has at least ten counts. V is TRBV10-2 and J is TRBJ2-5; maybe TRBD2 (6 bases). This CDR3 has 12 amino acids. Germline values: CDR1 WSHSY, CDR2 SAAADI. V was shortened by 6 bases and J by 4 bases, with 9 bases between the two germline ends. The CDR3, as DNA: TGCGCCAGCAGGGCCGGGGGAGAGACCCAGTACTTC. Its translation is CASRAGGETQYF.

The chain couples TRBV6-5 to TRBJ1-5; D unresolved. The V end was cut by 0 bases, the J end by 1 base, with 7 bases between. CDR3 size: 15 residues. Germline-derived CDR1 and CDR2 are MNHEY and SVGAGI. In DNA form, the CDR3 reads TGTGCCAGCAGTTACTCGGCAGGAAGCAATCAGCCCCAGCATTTT. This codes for CASSYSAGSNQPQHF.

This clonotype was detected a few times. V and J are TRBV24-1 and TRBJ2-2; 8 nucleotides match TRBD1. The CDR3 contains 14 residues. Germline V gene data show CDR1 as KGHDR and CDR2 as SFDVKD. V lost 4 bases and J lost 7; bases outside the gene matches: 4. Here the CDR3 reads CATSEDRAVGELFF. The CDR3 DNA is TGTGCCACCAGTGAGGACAGGGCGGTCGGGGAGCTGTTTTTT.

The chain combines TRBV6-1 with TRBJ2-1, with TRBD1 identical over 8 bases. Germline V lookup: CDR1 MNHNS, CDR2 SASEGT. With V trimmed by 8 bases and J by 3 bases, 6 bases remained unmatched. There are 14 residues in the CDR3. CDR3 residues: CASGPDRVYNEQFF. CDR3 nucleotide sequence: TGTGCCAGCGGCCCGGACAGGGTCTACAATGAGCAGTTCTTC.

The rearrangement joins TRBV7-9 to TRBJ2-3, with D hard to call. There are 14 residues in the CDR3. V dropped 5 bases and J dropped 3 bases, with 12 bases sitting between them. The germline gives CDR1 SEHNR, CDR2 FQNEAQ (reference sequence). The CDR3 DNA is TGTGCCAGCAGCCCCCCCCAGAAGACAGATACGCAGTATTTT. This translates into CASSPPQKTDTQYF.

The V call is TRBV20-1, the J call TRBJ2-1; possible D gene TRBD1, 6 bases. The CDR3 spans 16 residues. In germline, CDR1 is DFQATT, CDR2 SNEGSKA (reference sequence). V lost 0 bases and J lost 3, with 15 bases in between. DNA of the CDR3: TGCAGTGCTAGAGAGGTAGGGGGATCCATCTACAATGAGCAGTTCTTC. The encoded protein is CSAREVGGSIYNEQFF.

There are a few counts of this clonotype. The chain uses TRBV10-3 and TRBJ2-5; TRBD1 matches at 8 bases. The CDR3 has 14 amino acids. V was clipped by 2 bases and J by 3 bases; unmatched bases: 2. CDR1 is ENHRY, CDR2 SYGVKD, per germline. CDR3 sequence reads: CAISEGQGKETQYF. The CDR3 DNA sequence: TGTGCCATCAGTGAGGGACAGGGAAAAGAGACCCAGTACTTC.

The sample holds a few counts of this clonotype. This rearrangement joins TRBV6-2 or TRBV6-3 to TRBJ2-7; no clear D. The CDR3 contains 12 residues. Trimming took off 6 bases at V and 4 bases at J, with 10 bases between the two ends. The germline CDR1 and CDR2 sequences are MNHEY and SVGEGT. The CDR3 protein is CASSPVLYEQYF. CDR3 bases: TGTGCCAGCAGCCCCGTTCTATACGAGCAGTACTTC.

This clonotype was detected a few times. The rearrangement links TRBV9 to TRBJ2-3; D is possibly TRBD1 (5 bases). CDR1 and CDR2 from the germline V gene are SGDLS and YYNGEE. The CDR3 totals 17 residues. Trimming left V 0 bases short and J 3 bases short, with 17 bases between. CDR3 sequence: CASSVGWGLAPTDTQYF. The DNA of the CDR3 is TGTGCCAGCAGCGTAGGATGGGGCTTAGCCCCAACAGATACGCAGTATTTT. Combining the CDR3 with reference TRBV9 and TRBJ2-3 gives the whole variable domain DSGVTQTPKHLITATGQRVTLRCSPRSGDLSVYWYQQSLDQGLQFLIQYYNGEERAKGNILERFSAQQFPDLHSELNLSSLELGDSALYFCASSVGWGLAPTDTQYFGPGTRLTVL.

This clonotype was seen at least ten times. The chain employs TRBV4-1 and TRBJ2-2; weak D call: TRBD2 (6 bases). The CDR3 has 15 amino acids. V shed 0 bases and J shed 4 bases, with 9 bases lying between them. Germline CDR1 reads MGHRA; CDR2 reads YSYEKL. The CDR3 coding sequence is TGCGCCAGCAGCCAAGAACTAGCTGTCACCGGGGAGCTGTTTTTT. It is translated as CASSQELAVTGELFF.

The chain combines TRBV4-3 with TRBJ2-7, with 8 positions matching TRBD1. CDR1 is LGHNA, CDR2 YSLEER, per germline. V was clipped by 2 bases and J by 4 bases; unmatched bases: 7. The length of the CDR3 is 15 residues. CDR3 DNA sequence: TGCGCCAGCAGCCAATCCCCAGGGGGCAGTTACGAGCAGTACTTC. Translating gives CASSQSPGGSYEQYF.

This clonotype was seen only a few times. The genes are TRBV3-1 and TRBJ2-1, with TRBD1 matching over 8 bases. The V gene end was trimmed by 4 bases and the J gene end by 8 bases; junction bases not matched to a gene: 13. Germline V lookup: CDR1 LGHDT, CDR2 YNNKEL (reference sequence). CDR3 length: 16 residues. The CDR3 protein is CASSLTGVVTEDEQFF. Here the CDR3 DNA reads TGTGCCAGCAGCCTGACAGGGGTGGTAACGGAGGATGAGCAGTTCTTC.

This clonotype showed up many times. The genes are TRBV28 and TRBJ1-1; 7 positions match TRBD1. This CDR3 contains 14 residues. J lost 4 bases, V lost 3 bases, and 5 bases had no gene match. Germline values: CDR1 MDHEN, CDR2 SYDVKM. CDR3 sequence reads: CASSFPDRVTEAFF. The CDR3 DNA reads TGTGCCAGCAGTTTCCCTGACAGGGTCACTGAAGCTTTCTTT.

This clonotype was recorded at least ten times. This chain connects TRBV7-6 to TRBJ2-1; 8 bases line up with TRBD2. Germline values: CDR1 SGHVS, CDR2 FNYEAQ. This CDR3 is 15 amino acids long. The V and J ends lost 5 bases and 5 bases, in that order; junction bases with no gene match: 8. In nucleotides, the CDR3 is TGTGCCAGCAGCCATCGGACTAGCTCAAACAATGAGCAGTTCTTC. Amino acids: CASSHRTSSNNEQFF. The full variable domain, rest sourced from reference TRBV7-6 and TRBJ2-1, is GAGVSQSPRYKVTKRGQDVALRCDPISGHVSLYWYRQALGQGPEFLTYFNYEAQQDKSGLPNDRFSAERPEGSISTLTIQRTEQRDSAMYRCASSHRTSSNNEQFFGPGTRLTVL.

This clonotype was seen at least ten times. CDR3 nucleotides: TGCGCCAGCAGTGATCAGGCGGGGGGACCCTACGAGCAGTACTTC. Translation gives CASSDQAGGPYEQYF. This rearrangement joins TRBV10-2 to TRBJ2-7; TRBD2 matches 8 bases. The junction had 6 bases not matched to a gene; V was cut back by 3 bases and J by 2 bases. Germline lookup yields CDR1 WSHSY and CDR2 SAAADI. CDR3 length: 15 amino acids.

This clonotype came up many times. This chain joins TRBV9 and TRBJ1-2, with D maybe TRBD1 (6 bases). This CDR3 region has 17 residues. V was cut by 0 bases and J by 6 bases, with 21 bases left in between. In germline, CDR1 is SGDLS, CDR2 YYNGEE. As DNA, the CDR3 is TGTGCCAGCAGCGTAGACGGCAGGGGTGAATTAAGACATGGCTACACCTTC. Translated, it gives CASSVDGRGELRHGYTF.

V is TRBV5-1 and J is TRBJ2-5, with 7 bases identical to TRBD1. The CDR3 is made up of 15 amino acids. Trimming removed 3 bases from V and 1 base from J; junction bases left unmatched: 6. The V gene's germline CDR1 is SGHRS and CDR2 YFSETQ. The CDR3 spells CASSSPGQLQETQYF. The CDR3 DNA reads TGCGCCAGCAGCTCTCCGGGACAGCTCCAAGAGACCCAGTACTTC.

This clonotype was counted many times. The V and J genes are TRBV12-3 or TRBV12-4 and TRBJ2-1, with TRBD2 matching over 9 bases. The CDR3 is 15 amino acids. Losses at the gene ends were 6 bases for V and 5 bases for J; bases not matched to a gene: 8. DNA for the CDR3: TGTGCCAGCAGGCCTAGCGGGACGGTCAACAATGAGCAGTTCTTC. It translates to CASRPSGTVNNEQFF.

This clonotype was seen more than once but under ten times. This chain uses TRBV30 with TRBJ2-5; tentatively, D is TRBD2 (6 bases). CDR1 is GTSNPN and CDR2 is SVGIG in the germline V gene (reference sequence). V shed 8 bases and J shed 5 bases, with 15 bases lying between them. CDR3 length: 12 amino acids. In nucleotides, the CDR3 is TGTGCCAATGGAGAGGCGGGGGAGACCCAGTACTTC. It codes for CANGEAGETQYF.

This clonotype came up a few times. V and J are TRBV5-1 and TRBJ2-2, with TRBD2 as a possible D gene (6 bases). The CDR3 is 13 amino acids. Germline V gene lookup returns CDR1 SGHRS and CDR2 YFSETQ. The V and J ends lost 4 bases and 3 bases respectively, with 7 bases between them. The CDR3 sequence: CASSTGDTGELFF. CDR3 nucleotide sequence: TGCGCCAGCAGCACGGGGGACACCGGGGAGCTGTTTTTT.

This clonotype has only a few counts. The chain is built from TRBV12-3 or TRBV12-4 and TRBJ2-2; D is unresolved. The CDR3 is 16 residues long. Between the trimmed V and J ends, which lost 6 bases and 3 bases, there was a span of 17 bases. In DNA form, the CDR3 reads TGTGCCAGCAGCGATGACTGGCCTAGTCACACCGGGGAGCTGTTTTTT. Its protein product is CASSDDWPSHTGELFF.

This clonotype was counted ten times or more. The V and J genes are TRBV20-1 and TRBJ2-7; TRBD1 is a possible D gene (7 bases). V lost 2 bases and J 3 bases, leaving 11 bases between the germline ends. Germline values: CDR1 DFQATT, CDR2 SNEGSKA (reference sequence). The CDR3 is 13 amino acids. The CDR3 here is CSARYRGGYEQYF. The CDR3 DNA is TGCAGTGCTAGATACAGGGGAGGCTACGAGCAGTACTTC.

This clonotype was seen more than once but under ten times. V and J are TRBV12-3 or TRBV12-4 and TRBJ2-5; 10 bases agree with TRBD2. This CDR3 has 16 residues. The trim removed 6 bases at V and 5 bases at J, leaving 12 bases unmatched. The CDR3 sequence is CASSALSSGSVETQYF. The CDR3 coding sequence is TGTGCCAGCAGCGCGCTTTCTAGCGGGAGTGTTGAGACCCAGTACTTC.

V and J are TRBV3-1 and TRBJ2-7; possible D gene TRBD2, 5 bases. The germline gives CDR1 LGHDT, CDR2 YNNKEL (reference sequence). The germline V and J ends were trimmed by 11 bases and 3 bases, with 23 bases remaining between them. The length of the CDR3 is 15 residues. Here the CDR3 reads CACCHSGLRNYEQYF. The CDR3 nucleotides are TGTGCCTGCTGCCACTCAGGACTCAGAAACTACGAGCAGTACTTC.

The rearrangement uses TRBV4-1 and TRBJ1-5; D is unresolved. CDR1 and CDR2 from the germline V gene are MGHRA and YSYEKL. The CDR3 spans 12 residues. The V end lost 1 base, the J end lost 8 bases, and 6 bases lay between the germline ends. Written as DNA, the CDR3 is TGCGCCAGCAGCCAAGCGGAGGAGCCCCAGCATTTT. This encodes CASSQAEEPQHF.

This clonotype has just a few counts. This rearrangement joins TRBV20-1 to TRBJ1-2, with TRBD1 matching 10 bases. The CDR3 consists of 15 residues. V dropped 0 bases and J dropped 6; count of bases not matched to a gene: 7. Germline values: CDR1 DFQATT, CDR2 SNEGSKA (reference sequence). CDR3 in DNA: TGCAGTGCTAGAGATGGGGACAGGGGCGTAGATGGCTACACCTTC. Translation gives CSARDGDRGVDGYTF.

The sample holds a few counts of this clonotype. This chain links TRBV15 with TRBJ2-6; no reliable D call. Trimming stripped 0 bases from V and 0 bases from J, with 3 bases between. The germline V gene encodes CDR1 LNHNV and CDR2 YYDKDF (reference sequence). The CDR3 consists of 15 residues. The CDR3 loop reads CATSRDFSGANVLTF. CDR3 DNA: TGTGCCACCAGCAGAGATTTCTCTGGGGCCAACGTCCTGACTTTC.

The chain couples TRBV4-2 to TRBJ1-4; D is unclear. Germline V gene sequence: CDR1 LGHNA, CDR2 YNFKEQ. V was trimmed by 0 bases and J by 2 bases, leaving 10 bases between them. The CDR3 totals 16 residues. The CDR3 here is CASSQDRLGTNEKLFF. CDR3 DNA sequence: TGTGCCAGCAGCCAAGATCGATTGGGCACTAATGAAAAACTGTTTTTT.

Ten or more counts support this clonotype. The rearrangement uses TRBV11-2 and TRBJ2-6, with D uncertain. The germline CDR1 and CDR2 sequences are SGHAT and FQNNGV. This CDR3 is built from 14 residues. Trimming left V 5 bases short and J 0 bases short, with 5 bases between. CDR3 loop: CASSGISGANVLTF. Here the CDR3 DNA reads TGTGCCAGCAGCGGGATCTCTGGGGCCAACGTCCTGACTTTC.